A selection of T cell receptor beta chains follows, all from one sample in a study of neurological immune-mediated disorders. A single record per CDR3 protein comes from TCRdb applying MiXCR to the 5' RACE reads. The table shows roughly 80,000 distinct CDR3 sequences, with approximately 17% occurring only once. Specimen: PBMCs. The receptors shown here come from a woman aged 40 to 55 in good health. Each CDR3 is given with its conserved first and last residue. A D gene is named only where the DNA matches it firmly. The size of a clone is reported for some rows only, either as once, few or many, or as a class for expanded clones.

d_gene: TRBD1; abundance: -; j_gene: TRBJ1-4; v_gene: TRBV9; CDR3aa: CASSESGTANEKLFF; CDR3nt: TGTGCCAGCAGCGAATCCGGGACAGCTAATGAAAAACTGTTTTTT
d_gene: TRBD1; abundance: many; j_gene: TRBJ1-3; v_gene: TRBV6-5; CDR3aa: CASSFGQVGNTIYF; CDR3nt: TGTGCCAGCAGTTTCGGACAGGTCGGAAACACCATATATTTT
d_gene: -; abundance: few; j_gene: TRBJ2-4; v_gene: TRBV5-1; CDR3aa: CASSSGERGRGDIQYF; CDR3nt: TGCGCCAGCAGCTCTGGGGAACGGGGGCGAGGGGACATTCAGTACTTC
d_gene: TRBD2; abundance: -; j_gene: TRBJ2-7; v_gene: TRBV10-3; CDR3aa: CVTQGDGGEQYF; CDR3nt: TGTGTCACGCAAGGGGACGGGGGGGAGCAGTACTTT
d_gene: TRBD1; abundance: -; j_gene: TRBJ2-3; v_gene: TRBV6-4; CDR3aa: CASSTGGSSRDTQYF; CDR3nt: TGTGCCAGCAGCACAGGGGGCTCCTCAAGAGATACGCAGTATTTT
d_gene: TRBD1; abundance: many; j_gene: TRBJ1-1; v_gene: TRBV20-1; CDR3aa: CSATETGGGDTEAFF; CDR3nt: TGCAGTGCTACAGAGACAGGGGGCGGTGACACTGAAGCTTTCTTT
d_gene: -; abundance: many; j_gene: TRBJ1-6; v_gene: TRBV27; CDR3aa: CASSFAPGDPGSPLHF; CDR3nt: TGTGCCAGCAGTTTTGCGCCAGGGGATCCCGGATCACCCCTCCACTTT
d_gene: -; abundance: many; j_gene: TRBJ1-3; v_gene: TRBV27; CDR3aa: CASSLSGNSGNTIYF; CDR3nt: TGTGCCAGCAGTTTATCCGGTAACTCTGGAAACACCATATATTTT
d_gene: -; abundance: -; j_gene: TRBJ1-2; v_gene: TRBV5-4; CDR3aa: CASSLVSGSNYGYTF; CDR3nt: TGTGCCAGCAGCTTGGTATCCGGATCTAACTATGGCTACACCTTC
d_gene: TRBD2; abundance: many; j_gene: TRBJ2-3; v_gene: TRBV29-1; CDR3aa: CSVAGAGGLVTDTQYF; CDR3nt: TGCAGCGTTGCAGGAGCGGGGGGGCTAGTTACAGATACGCAGTATTTT
d_gene: TRBD1; abundance: few; j_gene: TRBJ1-1; v_gene: TRBV6-6; CDR3aa: CASRDRGSGNTEAFF; CDR3nt: TGTGCCAGTAGGGACAGGGGTTCGGGGAACACTGAAGCTTTCTTT
d_gene: -; abundance: many; j_gene: TRBJ2-7; v_gene: TRBV5-1; CDR3aa: CASSLETTTYEQYF; CDR3nt: TGCGCCAGCAGCTTGGAAACGACAACATACGAGCAGTACTTC
d_gene: -; abundance: -; j_gene: TRBJ2-1; v_gene: TRBV19; CDR3aa: CASSIGVAVREQFF; CDR3nt: TGTGCCAGTAGTATAGGCGTAGCGGTCAGGGAGCAGTTCTTC
d_gene: -; abundance: many; j_gene: TRBJ1-2; v_gene: TRBV12-3/TRBV12-4; CDR3aa: CASTYRSFYGYTF; CDR3nt: TGTGCCAGCACCTATCGGAGCTTCTATGGCTACACCTTC